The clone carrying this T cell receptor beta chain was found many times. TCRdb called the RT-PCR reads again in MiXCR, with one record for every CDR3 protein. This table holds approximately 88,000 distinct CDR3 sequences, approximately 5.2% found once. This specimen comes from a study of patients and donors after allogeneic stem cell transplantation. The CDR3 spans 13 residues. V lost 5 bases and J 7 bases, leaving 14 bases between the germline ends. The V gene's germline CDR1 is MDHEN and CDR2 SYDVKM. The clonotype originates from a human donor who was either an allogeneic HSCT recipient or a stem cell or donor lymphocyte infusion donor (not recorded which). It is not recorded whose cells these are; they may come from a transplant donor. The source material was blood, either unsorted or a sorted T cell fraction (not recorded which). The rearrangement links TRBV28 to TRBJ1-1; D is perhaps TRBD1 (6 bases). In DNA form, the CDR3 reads TGTGCCAGCAGTCCGGGGGGGCCAGGTGAAGCTTTCTTT. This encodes CASSPGGPGEAFF.